These T cell receptor beta chains were read from a single sample in a study of CD8 T cells in cerebrospinal fluid in Alzheimer's disease. One entry per CDR3 protein, without DNA, is what TCRdb gives after re-calling the 10x single-cell sequencing reads. The sample shows around 1,500 distinct CDR3 sequences, and about 10% sits with its ten largest clones. Sequencing was carried out using cerebrospinal fluid. These receptors were collected from a human donor in good health. Each CDR3 is given with its conserved first and last residue. A row's size may be missing; if present it is once, few, many or a size class.

TRBV9,medium-sized,TRBJ2-3,CASSVGGDRTDTQYF
TRBV30,medium-sized,TRBJ2-7,CAHGQGRYEQYF
TRBV12-5,.,TRBJ1-2,CASGQGYGYTF
TRBV12-3/TRBV12-4,medium-sized,TRBJ2-4,CASSQGAGGNIQYF
TRBV27,medium-sized,TRBJ2-2,CASNPLAGGPGELFF
TRBV2,large,TRBJ2-7,CASSVQGFITYEQYF
TRBV7-2,medium-sized,TRBJ1-4,CASSSSRGRREKLFF
TRBV12-3/TRBV12-4,medium-sized,TRBJ1-1,CASSADRSPNTEAFF
TRBV5-6,medium-sized,TRBJ1-2,CASNSRGGNGYTF
TRBV29-1,medium-sized,TRBJ2-1,CSVDSPLAHYNEQFF
TRBV7-3,medium-sized,TRBJ2-2,CASSLIATAGLANTGELFF
TRBV30,medium-sized,TRBJ2-7,CAWSVRPGNEQYF
TRBV29-1,medium-sized,TRBJ2-7,CSVGDSPDYEQYF
TRBV11-2,medium-sized,TRBJ1-1,CASSFGTGVLRNTEAFF
TRBV7-3,large,TRBJ2-1,CASSQTSGRNEQFF